Presented here are 15 T cell receptor beta chains from one specimen sequenced in a study of OX40 agonist ivuxolimab in advanced cancers. Library construction relied on the immunoSEQ multiplex PCR assay. Held by TCRdb, this immuneACCESS table contains in-frame sequences only and omits some clones. Under half of the omission traces to an unresolved V gene where checked; the cause of the rest is unknown. The sample contains around 81,000 clones, roughly 88% of them found a single time. Around 0.95% of the sample is taken by the ten largest. This specimen consisted of CD4+ or CD8+ T cells sorted from blood, obtained in a trial of the OX40 agonist ivuxolimab. The receptors here all came from an adult with an advanced solid tumor such as melanoma, head and neck, liver or kidney cancer.

J is TRBJ2-1 and V is TRBV5-1; 7 bases match TRBD2. The V segment lost 10 bases and the J segment 7 bases; nucleotides outside the gene matches: 11. The CDR3 consists of 13 residues. The V gene's germline CDR1 is SGHRS and CDR2 YFSETQ. In DNA form, the CDR3 reads TGCGCCTCGACTAGGGCTAGCGGAAATGAGCAGTTCTTC. It specifies CASTRASGNEQFF.

This clone was recorded once. The chain's CDR3 is CASSLKRQGATNTGELFF. The CDR3, as DNA: TGTGCCAGCAGCTTAAAGAGGCAGGGGGCTACGAACACCGGGGAGCTGTTTTTT. This chain links TRBV7-2 with TRBJ2-2; 8 bases match TRBD1. With 2 bases clipped from V and 0 bases from J, the junction kept 8 bases outside the gene matches. CDR1 and CDR2 from the germline V gene are SGHTA and FQGNSA. The CDR3 loop spans 18 amino acids. Complete variable domain (other parts from reference TRBV7-2 and TRBJ2-2): GAGVSQSPSNKVTEKGKDVELRCDPISGHTALYWYRQSLGQGLEFLIYFQGNSAPDKSGLPSDRFSAERTGGSVSTLTIQRTQQEDSAVYLCASSLKRQGATNTGELFFGEGSRLTVL.

V is TRBV7-2 and J is TRBJ2-5; D gene uncertain. V dropped 0 bases and J dropped 5 bases, with 7 bases sitting between them. The CDR3 is 13 residues long. Germline lookup yields CDR1 SGHTA and CDR2 FQGNSA. CDR3 in amino acids: CASSLAFWETQYF. For the CDR3, the DNA is TGTGCCAGCAGCTTAGCGTTTTGGGAGACCCAGTACTTC.

This clone was found once. The chain links TRBV4-1 to TRBJ2-3, with D perhaps TRBD2 (5 bases). Trimming took 1 base from V and 3 from J, leaving 8 bases between them. Germline CDR1 and CDR2: MGHRA and YSYEKL. CDR3 length: 14 residues. Here the CDR3 reads CASSQVGETDTQYF. For the CDR3, the DNA is TGCGCCAGCAGCCAAGTCGGGGAGACAGATACGCAGTATTTT.

J is TRBJ1-1 and V is TRBV5-8; D uncertain. This CDR3 contains 13 residues. The V gene lost 0 bases and the J gene lost 3 bases, with 6 bases spanning the gap. CDR1 and CDR2 from the germline V gene are SGHTS and YDEGEE. The CDR3 loop reads CASSLEQHTEAFF. For the CDR3, the DNA is TGTGCCAGCAGCTTGGAGCAGCACACTGAAGCTTTCTTT.

The V and J genes are TRBV7-9 and TRBJ2-3; a possible D gene is TRBD1 (5 bases). V was clipped by 5 bases and J by 5 bases, with 8 bases between them. The length of the CDR3 is 12 residues. Germline CDR1 and CDR2: SEHNR and FQNEAQ (reference sequence). For the CDR3, the DNA is TGTGCCAGCAGCATGACAGTAGATACGCAGTATTTT. As protein: CASSMTVDTQYF.

The chain combines TRBV27 with TRBJ1-2, with 7 bases matching TRBD1. Per the germline V gene, CDR1 is MNHEY and CDR2 is SMNVEV (reference sequence). V lost 5 bases, J lost 6 bases, and 3 bases stayed unmatched. The length of the CDR3 is 12 residues. Here the CDR3 reads CASSPRGDGYTF. The DNA of the CDR3 is TGTGCCAGCAGTCCCAGGGGGGATGGCTACACCTTC.

The V gene is TRBV7-2, the J gene TRBJ1-3; 7 bases fit TRBD1. This CDR3 has 15 amino acids. Unmatched junction bases numbered 3, after V lost 4 bases and J lost 0 bases. Germline CDR1 and CDR2: SGHTA and FQGNSA. This chain's CDR3 is CASSSTGISGNTIYF. The CDR3 bases are TGTGCCAGCAGCTCGACAGGGATCTCTGGAAACACCATATATTTT.

V and J are TRBV9 and TRBJ2-7; 11 positions agree with TRBD2. The germline V gene has CDR1 SGDLS and CDR2 YYNGEE. V was pared by 3 bases and J by 3 bases, with 8 bases of the junction left unmatched. This CDR3 is built from 16 residues. The CDR3 is CASSATSLAGGYEQYF. The DNA of the CDR3 is TGTGCCAGCAGCGCCACCTCTCTAGCGGGGGGCTACGAGCAGTACTTC.

The chain is built from TRBV7-8 and TRBJ2-1; 12 bases fit TRBD2. V lost 7 bases to trimming and J lost 8 bases; unmatched junction nucleotides: 9. The CDR3 loop spans 15 amino acids. Germline values: CDR1 SGHVS, CDR2 FQNEAQ. The CDR3 nucleotides are TGTGCCAGCAAGCCGACTAGCGGGAGTTTCTATGAGCAGTTCTTC. This codes for CASKPTSGSFYEQFF.

This clone has more than one count but fewer than ten. The rearrangement links TRBV19 to TRBJ1-4; no firm D call. The CDR3 spans 14 residues. The germline V and J ends were trimmed by 7 bases and 3 bases, with 12 bases remaining between them. From germline, CDR1 is LNHDA and CDR2 SQIVND (reference sequence). The DNA of the CDR3 is TGTGCCAGTACCTCCAGAGCTCCTAATGAAAAACTGTTTTTT. It translates to CASTSRAPNEKLFF.

The chain combines TRBV5-1 with TRBJ2-6; possibly TRBD1 for D (5 bases). The CDR3 sequence is 15 residues long. The germline V and J ends were trimmed by 1 base and 0 bases, with 5 bases remaining between them. The V gene's germline CDR1 is SGHRS and CDR2 YFSETQ. The CDR3 DNA reads as TGCGCCAGCAGCTTGACAGGCTCTGGGGCCAACGTCCTGACTTTC. This codes for CASSLTGSGANVLTF.

The chain has TRBV5-1 and TRBJ2-3; D not certain. Trimming removed 5 bases at V and 2 bases at J, with 15 bases between. The CDR3 runs to 15 residues. Germline lookup yields CDR1 SGHRS and CDR2 YFSETQ. CDR3 protein: CASSGARTNTDTQYF. The CDR3 coding sequence is TGCGCCAGCAGTGGAGCGAGAACCAACACAGATACGCAGTATTTT.

This clone came up a few times. The chain combines TRBV7-8 with TRBJ1-5; D may be TRBD1 (6 bases). In germline, CDR1 is SGHVS, CDR2 FQNEAQ. The ends were cut back, 2 bases at V and 3 bases at J, with 14 bases in the middle. This CDR3 is 16 amino acids long. CDR3 DNA sequence: TGTGCCAGCAGCTTACAGGGGACGGTGTACAATCAGCCCCAGCATTTT. Translating gives CASSLQGTVYNQPQHF.

The chain carries TRBV6-1 and TRBJ2-7; D is ambiguous. CDR1 and CDR2 from the germline V gene are MNHNS and SASEGT. The CDR3 has 15 residues. V lost 7 bases and J 4 bases, leaving 20 bases between the germline ends. The CDR3 DNA is TGTGCCAGCACCGAAGAGTCCCGATGGTGGTACGAGCAGTACTTC. It encodes CASTEESRWWYEQYF.